The present T cell receptor (beta chain) was sequenced within a study of blood T cell repertoires in COVID-19. V trimming: 7 bases; J trimming: 5 bases; junction bases outside the gene matches: 4. This CDR3 has 12 amino acids. Profiling relied on immunoSEQ multiplex PCR, and the TCRdb table lists in-frame clones only, not all of them. The table includes fewer than 60,000 clones, approximately 81% detected once. This clone was seen only a few times. The source is a woman of 80 years or more with acute or convalescent COVID-19. Material for sequencing was peripheral blood. The J gene is TRBJ1-1, the V gene TRBV12-3 or TRBV12-4, with 7 bases lining up with TRBD1. The CDR3 nucleotides are TGTGCCAGCAATGACAGGGAAACTGAAGCTTTCTTT. This encodes CASNDRETEAFF.